This TCR beta chain derives from a study of blood T cell repertoires in COVID-19. In the study overall: Some COVID-19 samples were acute and others convalescent; all came from the United States, Italy and Spain. Sources were T cells, B-cell-depleted T cells, or PBMCs; the material itself was cDNA or gDNA.

CDR3 length equals 13 residues. The germline V gene has CDR1 SQVTM and CDR2 ANQGSEA. V lost 3 bases and J 1 base, leaving 10 bases between the germline ends. The Seattle site enrolled patients during active infection and followed them longitudinally. In the authors' methods: Researchers report that nucleated cell counts were estimated from reference gene primer amplification. Measured with immunoSEQ multiplex PCR; TCRdb has only the in-frame clones, and not every one. The V and J calls and the clone size are those of that table, but D and trimming were determined from the DNA. The table has about 480,000 clones, about 88% seen once.

The specimen sequenced was peripheral blood. The source of this sequence is a man younger than 35 with COVID-19, enrolled during active disease. The gene calls are TRBV29-1 and TRBJ2-7; no clear D gene. DNA for the CDR3: TGCAGCGTTGAGTTGCAGTCATCCTACGAGCAGTACTTC. Encoded protein: CSVELQSSYEQYF.